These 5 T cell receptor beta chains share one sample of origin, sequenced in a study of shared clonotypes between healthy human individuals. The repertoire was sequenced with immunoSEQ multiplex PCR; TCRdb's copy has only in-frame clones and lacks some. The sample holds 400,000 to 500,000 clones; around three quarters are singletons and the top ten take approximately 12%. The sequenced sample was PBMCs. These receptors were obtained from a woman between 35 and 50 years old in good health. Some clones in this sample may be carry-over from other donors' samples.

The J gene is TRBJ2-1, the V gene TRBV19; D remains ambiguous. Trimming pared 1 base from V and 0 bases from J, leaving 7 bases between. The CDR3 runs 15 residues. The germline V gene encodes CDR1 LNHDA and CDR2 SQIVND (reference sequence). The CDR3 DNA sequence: TGTGCCAGTAGTATAGCCCAGAGCTCCTACAATGAGCAGTTCTTC. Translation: CASSIAQSSYNEQFF.

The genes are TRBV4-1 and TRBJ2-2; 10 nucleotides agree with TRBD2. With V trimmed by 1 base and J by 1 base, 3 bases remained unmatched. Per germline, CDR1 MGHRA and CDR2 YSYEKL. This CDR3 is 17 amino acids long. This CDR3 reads CASSQGGLAENTGELFF. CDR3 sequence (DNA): TGCGCCAGCAGCCAAGGAGGACTAGCGGAGAACACCGGGGAGCTGTTTTTT.

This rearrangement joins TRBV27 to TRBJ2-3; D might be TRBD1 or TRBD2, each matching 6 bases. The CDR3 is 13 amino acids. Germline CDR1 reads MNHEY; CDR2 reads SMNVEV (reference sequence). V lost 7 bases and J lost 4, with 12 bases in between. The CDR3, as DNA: TGTGCCAGCACACCTAGGGGGGCAGATACGCAGTATTTT. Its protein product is CASTPRGADTQYF.

The CDR3 DNA reads TGTGCCAGCAGTCCCCCTTTAACAGGAGCCACTGAAGCTTTCTTT. Protein: CASSPPLTGATEAFF. The V gene is TRBV6-5, the J gene TRBJ1-1; a possible D gene is TRBD1 (5 bases). Trimming took off 5 bases at V and 4 bases at J, with 17 bases between the two ends. CDR3 size: 15 residues. Germline loops: CDR1 MNHEY, CDR2 SVGAGI.

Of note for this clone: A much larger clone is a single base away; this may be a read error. The CDR3 region has the DNA TGTGCCAGCACCAAAAGCGGGAGTGTGAGGGACACCCAGTACTTC. Protein: CASTKSGSVRDTQYF. The genes are TRBV7-2 and TRBJ2-5, with 8 positions matching TRBD2. Germline V gene data show CDR1 as SGHTA and CDR2 as FQGNSA. V gave up 7 bases and J gave up 8 bases; unmatched junction bases: 15. The CDR3 length is 15 residues.